These T cell receptor beta chains were read from a single sample in a study of cytomegalovirus exposure and HLA in healthy donors. Some clones are missing from TCRdb's copy, which holds only in-frame ones; the method was immunoSEQ multiplex PCR. The sample carries more than 100,000 clones, around four fifths recorded once. Sequenced material: PBMCs. The receptor set was obtained from a man aged 35-49 years in good health and CMV-seronegative. Both conserved end residues are part of each CDR3.

TRBJ2-7	TRBV15	CATSPQEAYEQYF
TRBJ1-2	TRBV9	CASSPPSDSPNYGYTF
TRBJ2-7	TRBV7-2	CASSRTSGDLYEQYF
TRBJ2-2	TRBV4-1	CASSQLAGTGTSGELFF
TRBJ2-1	TRBV5-6	CASSLSGRAYNEQFF
TRBJ2-7	TRBV11-2	CASSRTREITYEQYF
TRBJ2-1	TRBV7-2	CASSLAVSSYNEQFF
TRBJ1-1	TRBV27	CASKPHGGDEAFF
TRBJ1-1	TRBV4-3	CASSQDLAQGAAEAFF
TRBJ2-5	TRBV9	CASSVRAAQETQYF
TRBJ2-2	TRBV7-8	CASSLEGFTTGELFF
TRBJ2-3	TRBV29-1	CSVEDPHRGRADTQYF
TRBJ2-7	TRBV5-4	CASSLAGTGGYEQYF
TRBJ2-5	TRBV7-2	CASSLVAGGGETQYF
TRBJ2-1	TRBV7-3	CASSGGQPGNEQFF
TRBJ2-1	TRBV19	CASSIRGSYNEQFF
TRBJ1-2	TRBV5-1	CASSQPGTGFNYGYTF
TRBJ2-5	TRBV5-5	CASSLVFSGRLQETQYF
TRBJ2-7	TRBV7-2	CASSFTSGAYEQYF
TRBJ2-2	TRBV11-2	CASSLGAGTTGELFF
TRBJ1-2	TRBV4-1	CASSRERTTNYGYTF
TRBJ1-4	TRBV30	CACRADREGEKLFF
TRBJ1-2	TRBV6-1	CASSGENRGHYGYTF
TRBJ2-3	TRBV4-1	CASSRGTGYTDTQYF
TRBJ1-4	TRBV4-1	CASSQGQGNEKLFF
TRBJ2-2	TRBV2	CATLGGGANTGELFF
TRBJ2-7	TRBV27	CASSPTRQGSYEQYF
TRBJ2-2	TRBV19	CASRRQGRNTGELFF
TRBJ1-1	TRBV18	CASSPSTGLGSEAFF
TRBJ1-3	TRBV7-9	CASSPGGNTIYF
TRBJ1-6	TRBV2	CASTTYDNSPLHF
TRBJ1-1	TRBV4-1	CASSQDRLEAFF
TRBJ1-4	TRBV19	CADRATNEKLFF
TRBJ2-1	TRBV7-2	CASSLKLGLAAYNEQFF
TRBJ1-4	TRBV9	CASSPTGITPTNEKLFF
TRBJ2-7	TRBV7-8	CASSSERTRAYEQYF
TRBJ1-3	TRBV9	CASSVGQGAGNTIYF
TRBJ2-7	TRBV6-5	CASSTAGGYEQYF
TRBJ1-3	TRBV5-1	CASSLAGDGNTIYF
TRBJ1-4	TRBV28	CASSLSRQFNEKLFF
TRBJ2-1	TRBV5-1	CASSLGIKPPTGGESDEQFF
TRBJ1-2	TRBV7-9	CSSSLGLYGYTF
TRBJ1-1	TRBV29-1	CSVSGGMNTEAFF
TRBJ1-4	TRBV11-1	CASSLATQGADEKLFF
TRBJ2-7	TRBV10-3	CAISETHFEQYF
TRBJ2-1	TRBV2	CASSSGDSYNEQFF
TRBJ1-2	TRBV6-6	CASSPFTGEYGYTF
TRBJ2-5	TRBV12-5	CASGLVLHRPGETQYF